This T cell receptor beta chain came from a study of T cell responses to AZD1222 COVID-19 vaccine. Overall study: Pooled together were second doses at about 4 or about 12 weeks.

Method: immunoSEQ multiplex PCR; TCRdb's copy keeps in-frame clones and lacks some. The sample has 100,000 to 150,000 clones, about nine tenths seen once. This TCR was sampled from an adult in good health. This sample comprised peripheral blood, obtained on day 0 of AZD1222 vaccination.

The CDR3 sequence: CASSQPGLAGSTQYF. As DNA, the CDR3 is TGCGCCAGCAGCCAACCGGGACTAGCGGGGAGTACGCAGTATTTT. V is TRBV5-1 and J is TRBJ2-3; 13 bases align to TRBD2. CDR1 is SGHRS, CDR2 YFSETQ, per germline. The CDR3 covers 15 residues. Unmatched junction bases numbered 7, after V lost 4 bases and J lost 8 bases.